One and the same sample provided the 29 T cell receptor beta chains below, sequenced in a study of blood T cell repertoires in COVID-19 (dated by TCRdb to the early 2020s). The library came from the immunoSEQ multiplex PCR assay. Here the immuneACCESS table is served through TCRdb, limited to in-frame sequences with V and J called. Missing clones are a known gap in these copies; in checked studies unresolved V genes cover under half, and the rest lacks a known reason. The sample profile shows about 260,000 clones; 80% to 90% of them were found once. The ten largest clonotypes hold just over 0.85% of the sample. The sequencing input was PBMCs or T cells enriched from blood (not recorded which). Receptor source: a man aged 50 or older who had been exposed to COVID-19.

The chain uses TRBV11-3 and TRBJ1-2; TRBD1 agrees at 9 bases. CDR1 and CDR2 from the germline V gene are SGHNT and YENEEA. The CDR3 totals 12 residues. The J segment lost 4 bases and the V segment lost 8 bases, leaving 2 bases of the junction unmatched. The CDR3 protein is CASGQGPYGYTF. For the CDR3, the DNA is TGTGCCAGCGGACAGGGGCCCTATGGCTACACCTTC.

This chain joins TRBV6-5 and TRBJ1-1; D is unresolved. The CDR3 totals 15 residues. Germline V CDR1 and CDR2: MNHEY, SVGAGI. Trimming pared 2 bases from V and 6 bases from J, leaving 16 bases between. This chain's CDR3 is CASSYSVGIGPEAFF. The CDR3 DNA follows: TGTGCCAGCAGTTACAGCGTAGGTATCGGCCCTGAAGCTTTCTTT.

The genes are TRBV28 and TRBJ2-3; the D is unclear. Trimming removed 3 bases from V and 1 base from J, with 11 bases in between. From germline, CDR1 is MDHEN and CDR2 SYDVKM. CDR3 length: 15 amino acids. The DNA of the CDR3 is TGTGCCAGCAGTTTCCTTAGTCAGGGCACAGATACGCAGTATTTT. Protein: CASSFLSQGTDTQYF. The full variable domain, with the rest looked up from reference TRBV28 and TRBJ2-3, is DVKVTQSSRYLVKRTGEKVFLECVQDMDHENMFWYRQDPGLGLRLIYFSYDVKMKEKGDIPEGYSVSREKKERFSLILESASTNQTSMYLCASSFLSQGTDTQYFGPGTRLTVL.

The rearrangement links TRBV5-3 to TRBJ2-5, with D perhaps TRBD2 (5 bases). TRBV5-3 is an open reading frame, and its role is uncertain. The CDR3 is made up of 16 amino acids. Deletions cut 3 bases from V and 5 bases from J, with 20 bases between. The DNA for the CDR3 is TGTGCCAGAAGCTCCGGCGGTCTAGGCCAGCGGGAGACCCAGTACTTC. It encodes CARSSGGLGQRETQYF.

The chain has TRBV10-3 and TRBJ1-2; D unclear. CDR3 length: 14 amino acids. Trimming shortened V by 3 bases and J by 1 base, and 9 bases separated the two germline ends. The V gene's germline CDR1 is ENHRY and CDR2 SYGVKD. The CDR3 protein is CAISEGGDNYGYTF. Written as DNA, the CDR3 is TGTGCCATCAGTGAAGGAGGCGATAACTATGGCTACACCTTC.

This clone came up once. The chain carries TRBV5-1 and TRBJ2-4; TRBD1 agrees at 8 bases. CDR1 is SGHRS, CDR2 YFSETQ, per germline. CDR3 length: 13 residues. V shed 4 bases, J shed 15 bases, and the junction held 12 bases outside the gene matches. The CDR3 here is CASSPDPGGRRYF. The DNA for the CDR3 is TGCGCCAGCAGCCCTGACCCAGGGGGCAGGAGGTACTTC.

The chain combines TRBV3-1 (or the pseudogene TRBV3-2) with TRBJ2-1; 13 positions agree with TRBD2. CDR3 length: 16 amino acids. V trimming: 4 bases; J trimming: 6 bases; junction bases outside the gene matches: 6. Per the germline V gene, CDR1 is LGHDT and CDR2 is YNNKEL (reference sequence). The CDR3 protein is CASSLLLAGGFNEQFF. Written as DNA, the CDR3 is TGTGCCAGCAGCCTCCTACTAGCGGGAGGGTTCAATGAGCAGTTCTTC.

This clone was picked up one time. The CDR3 coding sequence is TGTGCCAGCAGCCATAGGGGTAACTATGGCTACACCTTC. Amino acid sequence: CASSHRGNYGYTF. The rearrangement uses TRBV13 and TRBJ1-2; D possibly corresponds to TRBD1 (5 bases). This CDR3 spans 13 amino acids. Germline CDR1 and CDR2: PRHDT and FYEKMQ (reference sequence). Trimming removed 5 bases from V and 1 base from J, with 8 bases in between.

The chain combines TRBV27 with TRBJ1-5; D is perhaps TRBD1 (5 bases). This CDR3 spans 14 amino acids. Germline CDR1 reads MNHEY; CDR2 reads SMNVEV (reference sequence). V dropped 5 bases and J dropped 7 bases, with 15 bases sitting between them. The CDR3 sequence is CASSPNPQGQPQHF. The CDR3 coding sequence is TGTGCCAGCAGTCCCAATCCTCAGGGACAGCCCCAGCATTTT.

The V and J genes are TRBV30 and TRBJ1-1, with D possibly matching TRBD1 (5 bases). Per germline, CDR1 GTSNPN and CDR2 SVGIG (reference sequence). V lost 4 bases and J 11 bases, leaving 20 bases between the germline ends. The CDR3 extends over 13 amino acids. The CDR3 bases are TGTGCCTGGAACCAAAATTGGGGCGACGGCGCTTTCTTT. Its protein product is CAWNQNWGDGAFF.

The CDR3 loop reads CASSIHFEETQYF. The CDR3 DNA sequence: TGTGCCAGTAGTATCCACTTCGAAGAGACCCAGTACTTC. The genes are TRBV19 and TRBJ2-5; D is ambiguous. The CDR3 sequence is 13 residues long. CDR1 and CDR2 (germline): LNHDA, SQIVND (reference sequence). The V end lost 3 bases, the J end lost 3 bases, and 8 bases lay between the germline ends.

The chain couples TRBV28 to TRBJ2-1; 9 bases match TRBD2. The V gene end was trimmed by 4 bases and the J gene end by 0 bases; junction bases not matched to a gene: 7. Germline CDR1 and CDR2: MDHEN and SYDVKM. The CDR3 extends over 17 amino acids. In nucleotides, the CDR3 is TGTGCCAGCAGTTCACCTAGCGGGGTGAGCTCCTACAATGAGCAGTTCTTC. Amino acids: CASSSPSGVSSYNEQFF.

The table lists this clone with a count of one. The same CDR3 can be traced to other DNA sequences in this sample. The V call is TRBV18, the J call TRBJ1-1; no definite D call. The CDR3 is made up of 13 amino acids. Germline V gene lookup returns CDR1 KGHSH and CDR2 LQKENI. V lost 4 bases and J lost 0, with 6 bases in between. CDR3 loop: CASSQQVNTEAFF. DNA for the CDR3: TGTGCCAGCTCACAGCAGGTGAACACTGAAGCTTTCTTT.

The chain couples TRBV6-6 to TRBJ1-1, with D perhaps matching TRBD1 (6 bases). CDR1 is MNHNY, CDR2 SVGAGI, per germline (reference sequence). CDR3 length: 19 residues. Trimming left V 5 bases short and J 1 base short, with 26 bases between. The CDR3 DNA sequence: TGTGCCAGCAGTCCCCTTCGTTCTTGGGGGGGCGGCCAGAACACTGAAGCTTTCTTT. As protein: CASSPLRSWGGGQNTEAFF.

The chain joins TRBV6-2 or TRBV6-3 to TRBJ2-1; 7 positions match TRBD1. This CDR3 spans 15 amino acids. V lost 3 bases to trimming and J lost 7 bases; unmatched junction nucleotides: 9. Germline V lookup: CDR1 MNHEY, CDR2 SVGEGT. This chain's CDR3 is CASSYWRQGENEQFF. CDR3 bases: TGTGCCAGCAGTTATTGGCGGCAGGGGGAAAATGAGCAGTTCTTC.

This chain joins TRBV4-2 and TRBJ1-4; the D is unclear. V was cut by 1 base and J by 6 bases, with 12 bases left in between. The length of the CDR3 is 15 residues. The germline V gene encodes CDR1 LGHNA and CDR2 YNFKEQ. The CDR3, as DNA: TGTGCCAGCAGCCAAGGGGAGGGTAGGGATGAAAAACTGTTTTTT. This encodes CASSQGEGRDEKLFF.

CDR3: CASSLAARSEAFF. The CDR3 nucleotides are TGTGCCAGCAGCTTAGCGGCACGTTCCGAAGCTTTCTTT. The chain is built from TRBV11-1 and TRBJ1-1; D is unresolved. The CDR3 covers 13 residues. CDR1 and CDR2 (germline): SGHAT, FQDESV (reference sequence). V lost 0 bases, J lost 8 bases, and 10 bases lay in between.

V is TRBV29-1 and J is TRBJ1-1, with TRBD1 as a possible D gene (6 bases). The germline V and J ends were trimmed by 6 bases and 5 bases, with 19 bases remaining between them. CDR3 length equals 14 residues. Germline V gene lookup returns CDR1 SQVTM and CDR2 ANQGSEA. Here the CDR3 DNA reads TGCAGCGTCGCCCCAGGACAGTGGGGGACTGAAGCTTTCTTT. It specifies CSVAPGQWGTEAFF.

The rearrangement links TRBV23-1 to TRBJ2-4; 9 positions agree with TRBD2. TRBV23-1 is filed as an ORF, its function uncertain. The CDR3 is made up of 19 amino acids. V lost 8 bases, J lost 0 bases, and 17 bases stayed unmatched. The CDR3: CASSTSGLAGCGAKNIQYF. As DNA, the CDR3 is TGCGCCAGCTCAACCTCGGGGCTAGCGGGATGCGGAGCCAAAAACATTCAGTACTTC.

The chain links TRBV9 to TRBJ1-1; no reliable D call. V was shortened by 6 bases and J by 5 bases, with 20 bases between the two germline ends. The V gene's germline CDR1 is SGDLS and CDR2 YYNGEE. The CDR3 consists of 15 residues. For the CDR3, the DNA is TGTGCCAGCACATCGCCCCGCGGGAGGGATACTGAAGCTTTCTTT. Translating gives CASTSPRGRDTEAFF.

The chain employs TRBV7-2 and TRBJ2-7; D is ambiguous. Trimming took off 4 bases at V and 6 bases at J, with 13 bases between the two ends. CDR3 length equals 13 residues. Germline V gene lookup returns CDR1 SGHTA and CDR2 FQGNSA. The CDR3 nucleotides are TGTGCCAGCAGCTCTACCCCCGGTAGCGAGCAGTACGTC. This sequence encodes CASSSTPGSEQYV.

The chain carries TRBV29-1 and TRBJ2-5; 9 bases line up with TRBD1. Trimming took 6 bases from V and 3 from J; bases not matched to a gene: 5. The CDR3 contains 13 residues. CDR1 SQVTM and CDR2 ANQGSEA come from the germline V gene. The CDR3 sequence is CSVETGGKETQYF. CDR3 nucleotide sequence: TGCAGCGTCGAGACAGGGGGTAAAGAGACCCAGTACTTC.

V is TRBV12-5 and J is TRBJ1-2, with TRBD1 matching over 8 bases. V was clipped by 4 bases and J by 5 bases; unmatched bases: 9. The CDR3 sequence is 15 residues long. Germline values: CDR1 LGHNT, CDR2 FRNRAP. In DNA form, the CDR3 reads TGTGCTAGTGGTTCCTGGGGACAGGTCCAATATGGCTACACCTTC. Encoded protein: CASGSWGQVQYGYTF.

The chain recombines TRBV28 with TRBJ1-3; the match to TRBD1 covers 9 bases. The trim removed 5 bases at V and 15 bases at J, leaving 5 bases unmatched. The CDR3 runs 11 residues. Germline values: CDR1 MDHEN, CDR2 SYDVKM. CDR3 coding DNA: TGTGCCAGCAGTCCTGGGACAGGGCAATATTTT. As protein: CASSPGTGQYF.

The chain couples TRBV5-1 to TRBJ2-2, with D perhaps matching TRBD1 (6 bases). CDR1 and CDR2 (germline): SGHRS, YFSETQ. Trimming took 4 bases from V and 0 from J, leaving 10 bases between them. The CDR3 contains 15 residues. CDR3 in amino acids: CASSTGQSNTGELFF. The CDR3 DNA is TGCGCCAGCAGCACGGGACAATCGAACACCGGGGAGCTGTTTTTT.

The rearrangement joins TRBV7-2 to TRBJ2-5; 9 bases are shared with TRBD2. CDR3 length: 19 residues. J gave up 0 bases and V 5 bases, and 16 bases lay outside the gene matches. Germline lookup yields CDR1 SGHTA and CDR2 FQGNSA. Here the CDR3 reads CASSRRGPAAGGYQETQYF. CDR3 DNA: TGTGCCAGCAGCCGTAGAGGGCCCGCAGCGGGGGGCTACCAAGAGACCCAGTACTTC.

This chain uses TRBV5-4 with TRBJ1-1; D may be TRBD1 (6 bases). The CDR3 is 14 amino acids. V was pared by 0 bases and J by 3 bases, with 9 bases between. Germline CDR1 is SGHNT and CDR2 is YYREEE (reference sequence). CDR3 loop: CASSLVQGHTEAFF. The CDR3 nucleotides read TGTGCCAGCAGCTTGGTGCAGGGGCACACTGAAGCTTTCTTT.

The chain is built from TRBV9 and TRBJ2-1; perhaps TRBD1 as D (5 bases). Trimming took off 0 bases at V and 0 bases at J, with 7 bases between the two ends. The CDR3 spans 15 residues. Germline V lookup: CDR1 SGDLS, CDR2 YYNGEE. CDR3 bases: TGTGCCAGCAGCGTAGTAAGGGGCTCCTACAATGAGCAGTTCTTC. It is translated as CASSVVRGSYNEQFF.

The V and J genes are TRBV11-2 and TRBJ2-5; D gene uncertain. Trimming stripped 1 base from V and 4 bases from J, with 7 bases between. This CDR3 is built from 13 residues. The V gene's germline CDR1 is SGHAT and CDR2 FQNNGV. The CDR3 sequence: CASSLVPGETQYF. CDR3 in DNA: TGTGCCAGCAGCTTAGTTCCGGGAGAGACCCAGTACTTC.